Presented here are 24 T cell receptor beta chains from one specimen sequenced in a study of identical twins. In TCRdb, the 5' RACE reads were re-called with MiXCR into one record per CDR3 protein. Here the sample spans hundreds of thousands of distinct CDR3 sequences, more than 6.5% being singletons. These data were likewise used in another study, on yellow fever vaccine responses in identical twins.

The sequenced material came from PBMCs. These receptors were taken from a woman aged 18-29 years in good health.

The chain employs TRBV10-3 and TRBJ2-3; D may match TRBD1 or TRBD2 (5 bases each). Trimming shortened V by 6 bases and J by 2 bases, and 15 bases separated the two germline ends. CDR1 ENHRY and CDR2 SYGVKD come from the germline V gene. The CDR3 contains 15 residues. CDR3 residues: CAIRVVTGLTDTQYF. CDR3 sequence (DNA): TGTGCCATCAGGGTTGTAACGGGGCTCACAGATACGCAGTATTTT.

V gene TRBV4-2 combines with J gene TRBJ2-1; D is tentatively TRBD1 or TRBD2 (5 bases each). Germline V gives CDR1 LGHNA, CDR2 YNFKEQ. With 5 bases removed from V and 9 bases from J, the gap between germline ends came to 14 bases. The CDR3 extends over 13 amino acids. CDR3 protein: CASSNGRGVEQFF. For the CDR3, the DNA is TGTGCCAGCAGCAATGGCCGAGGGGTTGAGCAGTTCTTC.

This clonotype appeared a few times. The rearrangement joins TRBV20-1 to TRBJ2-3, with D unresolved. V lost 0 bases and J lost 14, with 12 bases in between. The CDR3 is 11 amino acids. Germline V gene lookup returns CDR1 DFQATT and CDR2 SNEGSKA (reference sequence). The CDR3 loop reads CSARDQGLGYF. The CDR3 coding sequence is TGCAGTGCTAGAGATCAAGGGTTGGGGTATTTT.

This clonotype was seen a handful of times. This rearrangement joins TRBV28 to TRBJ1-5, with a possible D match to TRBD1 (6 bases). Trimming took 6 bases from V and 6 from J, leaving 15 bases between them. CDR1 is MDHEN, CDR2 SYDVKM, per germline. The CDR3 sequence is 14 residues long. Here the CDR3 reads CASSSQGDAQPQHF. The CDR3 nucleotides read TGTGCCAGCAGCTCACAGGGCGACGCTCAGCCCCAGCATTTT.

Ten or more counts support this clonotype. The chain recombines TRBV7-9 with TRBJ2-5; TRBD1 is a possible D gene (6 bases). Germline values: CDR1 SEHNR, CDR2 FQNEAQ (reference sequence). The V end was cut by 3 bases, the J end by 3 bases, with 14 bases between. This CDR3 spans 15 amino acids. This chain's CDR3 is CASSLAGVPEETQYF. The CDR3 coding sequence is TGTGCCAGCAGCTTGGCAGGGGTTCCAGAAGAGACCCAGTACTTC.

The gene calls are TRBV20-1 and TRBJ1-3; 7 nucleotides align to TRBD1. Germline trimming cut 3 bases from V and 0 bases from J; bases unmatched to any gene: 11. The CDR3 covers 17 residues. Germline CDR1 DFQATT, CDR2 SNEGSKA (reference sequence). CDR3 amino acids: CSASLPAGQISGNTIYF. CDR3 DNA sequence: TGCAGTGCTAGCCTCCCTGCGGGACAGATCTCTGGAAACACCATATATTTT.

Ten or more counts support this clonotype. CDR3 loop: CASSFGGSISYNEQFF. The CDR3 coding sequence is TGTGCCAGCAGTTTTGGCGGTTCCATCTCCTACAATGAGCAGTTCTTC. The J gene is TRBJ2-1, the V gene TRBV12-3 or TRBV12-4; D uncertain. This CDR3 contains 16 residues. V lost 3 bases, J lost 0 bases, and 12 bases lay in between.

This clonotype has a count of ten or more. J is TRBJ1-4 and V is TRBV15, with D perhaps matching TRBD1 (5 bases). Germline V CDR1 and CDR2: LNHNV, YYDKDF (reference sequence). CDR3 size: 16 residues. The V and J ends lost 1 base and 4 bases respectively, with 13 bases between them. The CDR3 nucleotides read TGTGCCACCAGCAGAGTAAAGGACACCGATAATGAAAAACTGTTTTTT. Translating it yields CATSRVKDTDNEKLFF.

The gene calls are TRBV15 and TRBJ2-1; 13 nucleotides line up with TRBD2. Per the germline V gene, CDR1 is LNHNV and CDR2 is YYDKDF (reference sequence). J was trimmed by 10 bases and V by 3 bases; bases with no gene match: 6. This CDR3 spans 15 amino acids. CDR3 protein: CATSRGLAGLSEQFF. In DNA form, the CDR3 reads TGTGCCACCAGCAGGGGACTAGCGGGGTTGTCAGAGCAGTTCTTC.

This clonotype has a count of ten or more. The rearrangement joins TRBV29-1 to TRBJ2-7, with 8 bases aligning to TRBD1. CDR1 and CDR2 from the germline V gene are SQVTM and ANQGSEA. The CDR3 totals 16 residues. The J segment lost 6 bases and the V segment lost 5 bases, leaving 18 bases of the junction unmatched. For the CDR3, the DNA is TGCAGCGTTTTACAAATACCACGGACAGGGAAGGCCGAGCAGTACTTC. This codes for CSVLQIPRTGKAEQYF.

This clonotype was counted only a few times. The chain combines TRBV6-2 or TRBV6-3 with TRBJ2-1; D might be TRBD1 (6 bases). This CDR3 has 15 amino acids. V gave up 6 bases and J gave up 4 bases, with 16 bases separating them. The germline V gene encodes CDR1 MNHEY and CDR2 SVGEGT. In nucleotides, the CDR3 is TGTGCCAGCAGCCTCACAGGGCCCTCTTACAATGAGCAGTTCTTC. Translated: CASSLTGPSYNEQFF.

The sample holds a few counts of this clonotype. CDR3 loop: CSAIVPGGYYEQYF. CDR3 bases: TGCAGTGCTATAGTACCGGGGGGCTACTACGAGCAGTACTTC. The chain couples TRBV20-1 to TRBJ2-7, with D possibly TRBD2 on 7 matching bases. V was pared by 4 bases and J by 3 bases, with 16 bases between. Per the germline V gene, CDR1 is DFQATT and CDR2 is SNEGSKA (reference sequence). The CDR3 is made up of 14 amino acids.

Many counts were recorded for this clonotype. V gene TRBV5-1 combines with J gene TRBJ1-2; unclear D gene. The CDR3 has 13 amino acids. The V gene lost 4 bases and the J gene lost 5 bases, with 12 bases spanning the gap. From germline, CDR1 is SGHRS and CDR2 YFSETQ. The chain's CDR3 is CASSEGKPYGYTF. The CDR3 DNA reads TGCGCCAGCAGCGAGGGCAAGCCATATGGCTACACCTTC.

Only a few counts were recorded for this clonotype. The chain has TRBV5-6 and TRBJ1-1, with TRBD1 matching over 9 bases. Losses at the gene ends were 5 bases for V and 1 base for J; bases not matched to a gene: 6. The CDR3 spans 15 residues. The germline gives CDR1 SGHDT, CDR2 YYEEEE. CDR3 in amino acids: CASSRTGATNTEAFF. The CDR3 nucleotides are TGTGCCAGCAGTCGGACAGGGGCGACGAACACTGAAGCTTTCTTT. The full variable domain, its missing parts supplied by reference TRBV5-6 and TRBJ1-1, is DAGVTQSPTHLIKTRGQQVTLRCSPKSGHDTVSWYQQALGQGPQFIFQYYEEEERQRGNFPDRFSGHQFPNYSSELNVNALLLGDSALYLCASSRTGATNTEAFFGQGTRLTVV.

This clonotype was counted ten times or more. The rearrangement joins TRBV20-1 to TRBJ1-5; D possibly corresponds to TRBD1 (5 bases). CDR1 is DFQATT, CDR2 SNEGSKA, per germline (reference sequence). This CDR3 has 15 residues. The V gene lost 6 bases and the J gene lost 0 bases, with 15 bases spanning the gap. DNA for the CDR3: TGCAGTGCCGATTTACAGGAGTATAGCAATCAGCCCCAGCATTTT. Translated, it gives CSADLQEYSNQPQHF.

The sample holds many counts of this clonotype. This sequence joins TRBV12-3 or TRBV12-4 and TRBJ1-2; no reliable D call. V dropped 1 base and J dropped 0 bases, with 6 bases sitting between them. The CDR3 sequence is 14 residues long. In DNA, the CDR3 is TGTGCCAGCAGTTTAGGATGGGCTAACTATGGCTACACCTTC. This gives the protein CASSLGWANYGYTF.

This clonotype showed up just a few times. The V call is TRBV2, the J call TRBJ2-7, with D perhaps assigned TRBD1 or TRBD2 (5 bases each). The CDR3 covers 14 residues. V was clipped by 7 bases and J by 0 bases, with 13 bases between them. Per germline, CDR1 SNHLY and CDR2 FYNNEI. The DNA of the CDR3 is TGTGCCAGCAAATCCGGGGCTAGCTCCTACGAGCAGTACTTC. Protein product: CASKSGASSYEQYF.

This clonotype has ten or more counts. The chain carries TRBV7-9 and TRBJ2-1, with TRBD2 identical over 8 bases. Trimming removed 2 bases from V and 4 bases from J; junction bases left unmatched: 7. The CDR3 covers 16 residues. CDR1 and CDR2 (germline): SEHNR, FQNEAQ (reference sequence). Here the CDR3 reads CASSLWREALYNEQFF. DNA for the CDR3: TGTGCCAGCAGCTTATGGCGGGAGGCCCTATACAATGAGCAGTTCTTC.

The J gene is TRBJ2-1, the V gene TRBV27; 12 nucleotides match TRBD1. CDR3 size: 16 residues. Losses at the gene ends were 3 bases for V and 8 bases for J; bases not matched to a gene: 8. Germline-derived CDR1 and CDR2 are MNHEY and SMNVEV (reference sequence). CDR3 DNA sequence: TGTGCCAGCAGTTTGTCTGGGACAGGGGGCTTATATGAGCAGTTCTTC. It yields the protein CASSLSGTGGLYEQFF.

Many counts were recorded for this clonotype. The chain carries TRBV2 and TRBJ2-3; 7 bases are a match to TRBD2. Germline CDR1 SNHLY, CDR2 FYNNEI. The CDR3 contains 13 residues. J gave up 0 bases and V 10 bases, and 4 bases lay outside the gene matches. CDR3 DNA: TGTGCCATCCCCGGGGGGAGCACAGATACGCAGTATTTT. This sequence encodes CAIPGGSTDTQYF.

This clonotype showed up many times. DNA for the CDR3: TGTGCCAGCGAAGAGACTAGCGGGGGGATCAATGAGCAGTTCTTC. It codes for CASEETSGGINEQFF. The gene calls are TRBV12-3 or TRBV12-4 and TRBJ2-1; TRBD2 agrees at 13 bases. There are 15 residues in the CDR3. Trimming at V came to 8 bases and at J to 6 bases, leaving 7 bases not matched to a gene.

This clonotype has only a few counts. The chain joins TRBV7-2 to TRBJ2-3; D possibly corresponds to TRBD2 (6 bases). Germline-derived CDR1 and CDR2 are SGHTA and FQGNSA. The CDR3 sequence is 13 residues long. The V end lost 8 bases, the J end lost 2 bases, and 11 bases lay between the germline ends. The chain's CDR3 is CASREQATDTQYF. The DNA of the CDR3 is TGTGCCAGCCGGGAGCAAGCCACAGATACGCAGTATTTT.

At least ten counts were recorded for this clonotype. The CDR3 coding sequence is TGCAGCGCGTCAGGCGGACAGGGTCCCACAGATACGCAGTATTTT. Translating gives CSASGGQGPTDTQYF. The chain recombines TRBV29-1 with TRBJ2-3; 8 bases agree with TRBD1. V trimming: 7 bases; J trimming: 2 bases; junction bases outside the gene matches: 11. This CDR3 has 15 amino acids. Germline values: CDR1 SQVTM, CDR2 ANQGSEA.

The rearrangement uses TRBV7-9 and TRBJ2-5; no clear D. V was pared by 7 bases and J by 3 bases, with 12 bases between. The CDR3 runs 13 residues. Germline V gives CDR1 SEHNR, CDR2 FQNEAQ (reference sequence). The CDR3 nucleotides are TGTGCCAGCACCTCAGTTGGTAAAGAGACCCAGTACTTC. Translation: CASTSVGKETQYF.